This T cell receptor beta chain was sequenced for a study of cytomegalovirus exposure and HLA in healthy donors. PCR primers comprised 60 Vbeta and 13 Jbeta primers. Sequenced by immunoSEQ multiplex PCR; TCRdb stores in-frame clones only, minus some. The sample lists some 130,000 clones; about 80% were seen once. Points from the study as a whole: In vitro data verified a few CMV-associated chains as specific for CMV antigens. The study labeled 170 or so TCR beta chains cytomegalovirus-associated.

As concerns this clone: Its antigen is as yet unknown.

The trim removed 2 bases at V and 11 bases at J, leaving 8 bases unmatched. Germline lookup yields CDR1 SGHVS and CDR2 FNYEAQ. The CDR3 contains 15 residues. This chain uses TRBV7-6 with TRBJ1-3; 11 bases are shared with TRBD1. This receptor was identified in a girl aged 2-9 years in good health and CMV-seronegative. The sequenced sample consisted of PBMCs. The CDR3 DNA reads as TGTGCCAGCAGCTTACCGGGACAGGGGGTCGACGCCATATATTTT. Protein sequence: CASSLPGQGVDAIYF.